This T cell receptor (beta chain) was obtained from a study of blood T cells in healthy people across ages. About the research overall: With template switching, about one barcoded beta molecule was captured per two T cells.

The CDR3 sequence is 16 residues long. CDR1 and CDR2 (germline): KGHDR, SFDVKD. Healthy Caucasian individuals from Russia aged 6 to 90 were enrolled as donors. Each sample provided at least 5.5 micrograms of extracted total RNA. The second PCR ran about 6 to 12 cycles with a sample-barcoded 5' primer and J-beta primers. One entry per CDR3 protein, called by TCRdb with MiXCR from the 5' RACE reads. The repertoire consists of about 680,000 distinct CDR3 sequences, with 45% to 50% occurring once and the leading ten covering around a third. The receptor was derived from a woman aged 60-70 years in good health. Sequenced sample: blood. The chain is built from TRBV24-1 and TRBJ2-1; TRBD2 is a possible D gene (7 bases). The J call may be faulty, since TRBJ2-7 better matches the DNA end. The CDR3 DNA reads as TGTGCCGCCATTACCCTTCAGGGGAGGGAGTACAATGAGCAGTACTTC. Residues: CAAITLQGREYNEQYF.